The 21 T cell receptor beta chains reported below all come from one sample, sequenced in a study of radiation and T cells in renal cell carcinoma. The repertoire was sequenced with immunoSEQ multiplex PCR; TCRdb's copy has only in-frame clones and lacks some. Here the sample spans about 74,000 clones, about 88% being singletons. Time point defined: blood 4 weeks post-SBRT, at nephrectomy. Specified treatment: 15 Gy SBRT to primary tumor, nephrectomy 4 weeks later. The material was blood, obtained from a patient whose treatment included radiotherapy and nephrectomy. The receptors stem from a woman between 65 and 79 years old with renal cell carcinoma.

The V gene is TRBV19, the J gene TRBJ1-3; no firm D call. Germline CDR1 is LNHDA and CDR2 is SQIVND (reference sequence). Trimming stripped 6 bases from V and 0 bases from J, with 12 bases between. The CDR3 length is 15 residues. The CDR3 loop is CASRSDGTSGNTIYF. The CDR3 DNA follows: TGTGCCAGTAGGAGCGACGGAACCTCTGGAAACACCATATATTTT.

V is TRBV9 and J is TRBJ1-3; no definite D call. The V end was cut by 3 bases, the J end by 0 bases, with 16 bases between. The V gene's germline CDR1 is SGDLS and CDR2 YYNGEE. CDR3 length: 17 amino acids. For the CDR3, the DNA is TGTGCCAGCAGCGCGACCTTCGACGCCTACTCTGGAAACACCATATATTTT. Translating gives CASSATFDAYSGNTIYF.

The rearrangement links TRBV4-3 to TRBJ1-1; no reliable D call. Per germline, CDR1 LGHNA and CDR2 YSLEER. The CDR3 sequence is 15 residues long. V was trimmed by 1 base and J by 2 bases, leaving 11 bases between them. CDR3 DNA sequence: TGCGCCAGCAGCCAAGGAAGCGTGGCTAACACTGAAGCTTTCTTT. As protein: CASSQGSVANTEAFF.

This rearrangement joins TRBV5-1 to TRBJ2-1; 10 bases are a match to TRBD1. The length of the CDR3 is 15 residues. The germline gives CDR1 SGHRS, CDR2 YFSETQ. V dropped 0 bases and J dropped 5; count of bases not matched to a gene: 2. The DNA of the CDR3 is TGCGCCAGCAGCTTGGGCGGGACAGGGGACAATGAGCAGTTCTTC. Its protein product is CASSLGGTGDNEQFF.

This clone was observed a handful of times. This chain joins TRBV4-3 and TRBJ1-2; a weak D match, TRBD1 (5 bases). Trimming removed 0 bases from V and 0 bases from J, with 8 bases in between. There are 15 residues in the CDR3. CDR1 is LGHNA, CDR2 YSLEER, per germline. The CDR3 DNA follows: TGCGCCAGCAGCCAAGATCACAGGTCTAACTATGGCTACACCTTC. Protein sequence: CASSQDHRSNYGYTF.

The rearrangement links TRBV7-8 to TRBJ2-5; 8 nucleotides agree with TRBD1. The junction had 15 bases not matched to a gene; V was cut back by 3 bases and J by 9 bases. This CDR3 contains 16 residues. The germline V gene encodes CDR1 SGHVS and CDR2 FQNEAQ. The chain's CDR3 is CASSLRGQAPSASQYF. CDR3 bases: TGTGCCAGCAGCTTGAGGGGACAGGCGCCGTCAGCGTCCCAGTACTTC.

V usage is TRBV6-5 and J usage is TRBJ1-2, with TRBD1 identical over 8 bases. V lost 3 bases to trimming and J lost 7 bases; unmatched junction nucleotides: 7. Germline assignment: CDR1 MNHEY and CDR2 SVGAGI. The CDR3 extends over 14 amino acids. CDR3 region: CASSYAGQAPGYTF. For the CDR3, the DNA is TGTGCCAGCAGTTATGCGGGACAGGCTCCTGGCTACACCTTC.

This clone was seen just once. The rearrangement joins TRBV7-8 to TRBJ1-4; TRBD1 agrees at 11 bases. Trimming took 9 bases from V and 7 from J; bases not matched to a gene: 13. Germline-derived CDR1 and CDR2 are SGHVS and FQNEAQ. This CDR3 is built from 16 residues. CDR3 sequence: CASTGTGGRVAEKLFF. The CDR3 DNA reads as TGTGCCAGTACCGGGACAGGGGGACGAGTTGCTGAAAAACTGTTTTTT.

This clone has just one count. The chain recombines TRBV4-1 with TRBJ2-7; D is unclear. Germline CDR1 and CDR2: MGHRA and YSYEKL. The V end was cut by 9 bases, the J end by 2 bases, with 11 bases between. CDR3 length: 12 residues. The CDR3 sequence is CARRKAAYEQYF. CDR3 coding DNA: TGCGCCAGGAGGAAAGCCGCCTACGAGCAGTACTTC.

The DNA for the CDR3 is TGCGCCAGCAGCCAAGGGTTAGCGGGGCCCTTAGGTACGCAGTATTTT. Amino acid sequence: CASSQGLAGPLGTQYF. The V call is TRBV4-1, the J call TRBJ2-3, with 8 bases identical to TRBD2. Germline CDR1 and CDR2: MGHRA and YSYEKL. Trimming cost V 1 base and J 8 bases; bases outside gene matches: 11. This CDR3 comprises 16 residues.

This sequence joins TRBV6-6 and TRBJ2-1; 7 positions match TRBD2. The V gene end was trimmed by 0 bases and the J gene end by 6 bases; junction bases not matched to a gene: 8. Germline loops: CDR1 MNHNY, CDR2 SVGAGI (reference sequence). The CDR3 is 16 residues long. The chain's CDR3 is CASSYSKAGYPNEQFF. CDR3 coding DNA: TGTGCCAGCAGTTACTCGAAAGCGGGGTACCCCAATGAGCAGTTCTTC.

The chain uses TRBV5-1 and TRBJ1-6, with 10 positions matching TRBD1. The CDR3 has 17 residues. The junction had 6 bases not matched to a gene; V was cut back by 3 bases and J by 3 bases. CDR1 is SGHRS, CDR2 YFSETQ, per germline. CDR3 DNA: TGCGCCAGCAGCTCGCGGACAGGGGGTTTCTATAATTCACCCCTCCACTTT. Encoded protein: CASSSRTGGFYNSPLHF.

The gene calls are TRBV7-9 and TRBJ1-4; D may be TRBD1 (6 bases). This CDR3 has 15 amino acids. The V gene lost 5 bases and the J gene lost 3 bases, with 13 bases spanning the gap. Germline CDR1 SEHNR, CDR2 FQNEAQ (reference sequence). CDR3 region: CASSARQAANEKLFF. CDR3 in DNA: TGTGCCAGCAGCGCAAGACAGGCGGCTAATGAAAAACTGTTTTTT.

V gene TRBV6-5 combines with J gene TRBJ1-1; a weak D match, TRBD1 (6 bases). Germline-derived CDR1 and CDR2 are MNHEY and SVGAGI. Trimming took off 6 bases at V and 1 base at J, with 12 bases between the two ends. CDR3 length equals 14 residues. This CDR3 is CASRDRLRNTEAFF. Written as DNA, the CDR3 is TGTGCCAGCAGGGACAGATTGCGGAACACTGAAGCTTTCTTT.

The chain employs TRBV27 and TRBJ2-2; unclear D gene. Germline V gene sequence: CDR1 MNHEY, CDR2 SMNVEV (reference sequence). CDR3 size: 14 residues. V was cut by 2 bases and J by 4 bases, with 8 bases left in between. The DNA for the CDR3 is TGTGCCAGCAGTTTACTCAGATTCACCGGGGAGCTGTTTTTT. This encodes CASSLLRFTGELFF.

This chain links TRBV10-3 with TRBJ1-4, with 10 bases matching TRBD1. V lost 6 bases and J lost 3; bases outside the gene matches: 10. This CDR3 region has 17 residues. The V gene's germline CDR1 is ENHRY and CDR2 SYGVKD. The CDR3 is CAISEGGTGASNEKLFF. CDR3 in DNA: TGTGCCATCAGCGAGGGAGGGACAGGGGCCTCTAATGAAAAACTGTTTTTT.

The chain recombines TRBV28 with TRBJ2-7, with TRBD2 matching 10 bases. CDR1 is MDHEN and CDR2 is SYDVKM in the germline V gene. The CDR3 loop spans 14 amino acids. V lost 6 bases, J lost 2 bases, and 4 bases stayed unmatched. The CDR3 DNA sequence: TGTGCCAGCAGCCCAGCGGGGGGGCCCTACGAGCAGTACTTC. Protein product: CASSPAGGPYEQYF.

The rearrangement uses TRBV4-2 and TRBJ2-1; tentatively, D is TRBD1 (7 bases). Germline CDR1 and CDR2: LGHNA and YNFKEQ. This CDR3 comprises 15 residues. V lost 3 bases to trimming and J lost 4 bases, with 13 bases between them. In DNA, the CDR3 is TGTGCCAGCAGCCAGGCGGGACAGACATACAATGAGCAGTTCTTC. Translation: CASSQAGQTYNEQFF.

The chain links TRBV2 to TRBJ2-7, with D possibly matching TRBD2 (5 bases). The CDR3 has 13 residues. Germline CDR1 reads SNHLY; CDR2 reads FYNNEI. V lost 7 bases to trimming and J lost 9 bases, with 19 bases between them. The CDR3 reads CASILVVPGVQYF. CDR3 DNA sequence: TGTGCCAGCATACTAGTCGTACCTGGGGTGCAGTACTTC.

The rearrangement links TRBV19 to TRBJ1-1; D is ambiguous. The ends were cut back, 1 base at V and 3 bases at J, with 12 bases in the middle. CDR1 is LNHDA and CDR2 is SQIVND in the germline V gene (reference sequence). The CDR3 contains 15 residues. CDR3 sequence reads: CASSIGPNPDTEAFF. CDR3 nucleotides: TGTGCCAGTAGTATAGGACCCAACCCGGACACTGAAGCTTTCTTT.

This rearrangement joins TRBV2 to TRBJ1-3; the match to TRBD1 covers 8 bases. Trimming at V came to 7 bases and at J to 2 bases, leaving 4 bases not matched to a gene. The CDR3 is 14 amino acids. Germline values: CDR1 SNHLY, CDR2 FYNNEI. As DNA, the CDR3 is TGTGCCAGCAAACAGGGGGAGGCTGGAAACACCATATATTTT. Its protein product is CASKQGEAGNTIYF.